This record covers a single T cell receptor beta chain. Its antigen is not known. The junction differs from germline at one of its ends, possibly a read error. Treatment: oral pan-JAK inhibitor, 5-10 mg twice daily. Collection of lesional scalp punch biopsies and peripheral blood was performed in alopecia areata patients. The germline gives CDR1 SEHNR, CDR2 FQNEAQ (reference sequence). The CDR3 has 13 residues. Sequencing used cDNA as its template, made by extracting RNA and reverse transcribing it. Repertoires were generated with immunoSEQ multiplex PCR, while TCRdb's copy carries only in-frame clones and drops some. The repertoire has roughly 120,000 clones, 56% of them found once; the top ten carry 3% to 3.5%. The data belong to a study of CD8+ T cells in alopecia areata. Study background: Tofacitinib administration to treated patients was oral, at 5 to 10 mg twice daily. Study observations and caveats: Relative to normal scalp, lesional scalp, especially alopecia totalis/universalis, showed higher clonality.

The receptor was isolated from a human donor with alopecia areata. The specimen was CD4+ T cells sorted from blood, collected at week 24, from a patient treated with tofacitinib. This chain uses TRBV7-9 with TRBJ2-1; D could derive from TRBD1 or TRBD2 (5 bases each). CDR3 bases: TGTGCCAGCAGCCTACGAGATCCGGGGACCATGCTCTTC. Its translation is CASSLRDPGTMLF.